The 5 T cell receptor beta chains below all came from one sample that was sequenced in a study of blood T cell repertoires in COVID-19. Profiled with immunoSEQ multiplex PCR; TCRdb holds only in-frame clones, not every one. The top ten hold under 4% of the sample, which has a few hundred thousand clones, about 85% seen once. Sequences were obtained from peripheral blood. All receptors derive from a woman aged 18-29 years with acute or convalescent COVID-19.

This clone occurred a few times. The CDR3 region is CASSTKTGGQPQHF. As DNA, the CDR3 is TGTGCCAGTAGTACAAAAACAGGGGGCCAGCCCCAGCATTTT. The genes are TRBV19 and TRBJ1-5; 9 bases align to TRBD1. Germline values: CDR1 LNHDA, CDR2 SQIVND (reference sequence). The CDR3 loop spans 14 amino acids. V dropped 4 bases and J dropped 7; count of bases not matched to a gene: 5. Supplemented by reference TRBV19 and TRBJ1-5, the full variable domain reads DGGITQSPKYLFRKEGQNVTLSCEQNLNHDAMYWYRQDPGQGLRLIYYSQIVNDFQKGDIAEGYSVSREKKESFPLTVTSAQKNPTAFYLCASSTKTGGQPQHFGDGTRLSIL.

The CDR3 region has the DNA TGTGCCAGCGGAGAGAGGTTCCAAGAGACCCAGTACTTC. Translating gives CASGERFQETQYF. This sequence joins TRBV3-1 (or the pseudogene TRBV3-2) and TRBJ2-5; D is unresolved. The CDR3 length is 13 residues. V dropped 8 bases and J dropped 1 base, with 11 bases sitting between them. Germline-derived CDR1 and CDR2 are LGHDT and YNNKEL (reference sequence).

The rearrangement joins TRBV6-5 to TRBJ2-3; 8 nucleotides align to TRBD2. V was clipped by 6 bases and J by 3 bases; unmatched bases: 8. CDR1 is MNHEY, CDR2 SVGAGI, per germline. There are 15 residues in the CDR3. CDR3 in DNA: TGTGCCAGCAGCCTCGGACTAGCACCTACAGATACGCAGTATTTT. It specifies CASSLGLAPTDTQYF.

Written as DNA, the CDR3 is TGTGCCAGCAGTTTATTGCAGTTCAGGGAGGGAGGGAACACCGGGGAGCTGTTTTTT. Amino acids: CASSLLQFREGGNTGELFF. The chain links TRBV28 to TRBJ2-2; 7 bases map to TRBD2. V was clipped by 1 base and J by 1 base; unmatched bases: 12. CDR1 and CDR2 from the germline V gene are MDHEN and SYDVKM. The CDR3 contains 19 residues. The variable domain in full, completed from reference TRBV28 and TRBJ2-2, reads DVKVTQSSRYLVKRTGEKVFLECVQDMDHENMFWYRQDPGLGLRLIYFSYDVKMKEKGDIPEGYSVSREKKERFSLILESASTNQTSMYLCASSLLQFREGGNTGELFFGEGSRLTVL.

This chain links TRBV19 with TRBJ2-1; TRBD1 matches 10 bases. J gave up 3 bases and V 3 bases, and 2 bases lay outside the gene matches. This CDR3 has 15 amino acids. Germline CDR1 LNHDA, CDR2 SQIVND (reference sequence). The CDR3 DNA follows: TGTGCCAGTAGTATTGGGACAGGGGTCTACAATGAGCAGTTCTTC. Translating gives CASSIGTGVYNEQFF.